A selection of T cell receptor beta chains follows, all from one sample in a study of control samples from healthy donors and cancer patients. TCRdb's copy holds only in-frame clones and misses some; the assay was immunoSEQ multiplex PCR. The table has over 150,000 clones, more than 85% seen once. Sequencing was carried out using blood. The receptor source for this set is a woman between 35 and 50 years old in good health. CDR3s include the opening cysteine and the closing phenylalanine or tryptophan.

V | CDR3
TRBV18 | CASSQGTARDEQYF
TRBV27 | CASRMDRGLGEKLFF
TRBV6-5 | CASTLRRGAGNTIYF
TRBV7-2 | CASSLGHAANYGYTF
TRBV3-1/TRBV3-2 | CASSQGLADEQYF
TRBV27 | CASSLRGDYGYTF
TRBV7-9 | CASSPDRGVVADTQYF
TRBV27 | CASSHGTGGSEQFF
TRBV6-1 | CASSEGGRGQGDTQYF
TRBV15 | CATSREDGTDTEAFF
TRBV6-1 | CASSEEVGLYSGNTIYF
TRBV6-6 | CASSPGTNYGYTF
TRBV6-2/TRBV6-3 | CASSSPPHRASSPLHF
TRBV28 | CASSLGTGNGYTF
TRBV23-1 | CASCGAWGDPPQHF
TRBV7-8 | CASSLYRVQGNLREETQYF
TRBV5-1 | CASSLDRGGTEAFF
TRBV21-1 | CASNSLGFRSVGESTDTQYF
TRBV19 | CASSIASGGYGYTF
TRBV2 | CASIEGPGPNTGELFF
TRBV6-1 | CASSDMMGGTDTQYF
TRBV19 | CASSENRGNTEAFF
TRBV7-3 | CASSPSWRGGDTQYF
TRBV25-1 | CASSDQTSGGYNEQFF
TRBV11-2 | CASSPGGFPYNSPLHF
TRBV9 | CASSPMQGQETQYF
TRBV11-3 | CASSSAKNEQFF
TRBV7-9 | CASSPGLNTGELFF
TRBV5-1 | CASSSFGGGVQETQYF
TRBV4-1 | CASSQGVQAGGHLDTQYF
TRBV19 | CASSIRGRRGYTF
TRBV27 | CASSLTLGTSGGNEQFF
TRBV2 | CASSEEIGGGYTF
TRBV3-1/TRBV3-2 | CASSHWDSNNEQFF
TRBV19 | CASTLTGGLYGYTF
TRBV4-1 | CASSPTNRGAKNIQYF
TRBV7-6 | CASSSTGQSYNEQFF
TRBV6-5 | CASSYDSNQPQHF